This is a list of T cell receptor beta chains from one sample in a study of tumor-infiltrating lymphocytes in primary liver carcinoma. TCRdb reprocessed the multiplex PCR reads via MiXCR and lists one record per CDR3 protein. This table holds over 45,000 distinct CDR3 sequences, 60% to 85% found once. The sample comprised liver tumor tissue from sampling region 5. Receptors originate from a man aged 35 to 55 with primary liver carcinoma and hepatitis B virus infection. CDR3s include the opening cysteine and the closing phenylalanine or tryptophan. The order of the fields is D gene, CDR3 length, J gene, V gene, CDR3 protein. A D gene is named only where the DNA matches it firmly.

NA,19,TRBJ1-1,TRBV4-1,CASRQDRGGGGLMNTEAFF
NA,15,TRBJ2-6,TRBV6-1,CASSGVGSGANVLTF
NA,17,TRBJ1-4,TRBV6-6,CASSRYVLGATNEKLFF
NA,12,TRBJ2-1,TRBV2,CASSRKPDEQFF
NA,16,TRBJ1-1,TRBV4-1,CANSQDLAGMDAEAFF
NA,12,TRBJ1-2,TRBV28,CASSSGANGCTF
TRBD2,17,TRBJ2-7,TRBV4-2,CATTGLAGVYKSHGQYF
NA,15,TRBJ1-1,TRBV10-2,CASSEPSSMNTGAFF
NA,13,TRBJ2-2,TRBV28,CASSLVHTGELFF
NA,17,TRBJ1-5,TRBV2,CAISEAGFFDSNQPQHF
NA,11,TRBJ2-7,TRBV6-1,CASMAVYEQYF
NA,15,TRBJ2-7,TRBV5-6,CASSRTWIGSYEQYF
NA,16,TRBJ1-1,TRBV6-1,CVSSEPFATPRTEAFF
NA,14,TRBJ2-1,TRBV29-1,CSGLPGWRVDEQFF
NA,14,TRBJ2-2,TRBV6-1,CASSDLSLTGRLFF
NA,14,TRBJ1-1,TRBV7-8,CASSPHCFDTEAFF
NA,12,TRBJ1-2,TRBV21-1,CASSSSPYGYTF
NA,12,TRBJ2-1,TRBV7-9,CASSLLEQFSIF
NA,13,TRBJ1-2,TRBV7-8,CARSLGAEYGYTF
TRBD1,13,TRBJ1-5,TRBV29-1,CSVVQGTNQPQHF
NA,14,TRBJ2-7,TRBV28,CASSRLVGLYEQYF
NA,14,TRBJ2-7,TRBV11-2,CASSLTDTAYEEYF
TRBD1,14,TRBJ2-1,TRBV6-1,CASSGGTGSNEQFF
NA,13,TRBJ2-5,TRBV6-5,CVSSLTSRETQYF
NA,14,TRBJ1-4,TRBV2,CASRGTTTNEKLFF
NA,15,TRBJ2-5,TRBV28,CASSAGRLEQETQYF
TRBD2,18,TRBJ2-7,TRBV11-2,CASGLSVGLARGGYEQYF
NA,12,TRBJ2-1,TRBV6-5,CASSNPRDERFF
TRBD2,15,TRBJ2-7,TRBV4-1,CASSQASSGSYEQYF
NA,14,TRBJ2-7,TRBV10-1,CTSSGGSGDYEQYF
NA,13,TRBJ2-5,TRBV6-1,CVSRTAYQETQYF
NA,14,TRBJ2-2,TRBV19,CASIRTVNTGELFF
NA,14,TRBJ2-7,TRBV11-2,CASSLTDTAYEHYF
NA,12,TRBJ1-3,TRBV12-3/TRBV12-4,CAGSLRGNTIYF
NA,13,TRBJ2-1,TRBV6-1,CASSEQSRSEQFF
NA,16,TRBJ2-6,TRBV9,CASSPGPNSGANVLTF
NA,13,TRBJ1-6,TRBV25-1,CASSPSGDSPLHF
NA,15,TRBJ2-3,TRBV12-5,CASGLGLDATDTQYF
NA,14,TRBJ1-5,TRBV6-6,CASLSEVSSQPQHF
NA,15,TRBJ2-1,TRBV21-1,CASSKEAGGSNEHFF
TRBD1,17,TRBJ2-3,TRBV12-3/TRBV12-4,CASSSPEGQGRSDTRYF
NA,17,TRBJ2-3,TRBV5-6,CASSLSLDSSKTDTQYF
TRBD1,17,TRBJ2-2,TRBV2,CASRVWDRGTNTGKLFF
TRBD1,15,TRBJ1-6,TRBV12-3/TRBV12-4,CASSSMTGHNSPLHF
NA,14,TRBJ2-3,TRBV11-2,CASSPPGRADTQYF
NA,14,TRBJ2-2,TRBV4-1,CAISQSLDTGELFF
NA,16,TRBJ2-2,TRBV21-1,CASSTRLAGHTGELFF
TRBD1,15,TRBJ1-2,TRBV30,CAWRQTGGGLYGYTF
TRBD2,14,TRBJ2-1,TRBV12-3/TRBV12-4,CASSFELAGIEQFF
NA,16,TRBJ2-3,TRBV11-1,CASSRGIAVSIDTQYF
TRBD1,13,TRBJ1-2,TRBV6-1,CASRGQGGYGYTF
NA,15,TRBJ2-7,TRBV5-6,CDSILFGPRRDEQYF
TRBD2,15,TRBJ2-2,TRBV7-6,CASSSMGLETGELFF
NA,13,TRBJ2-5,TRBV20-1,CSAGEGIKETQYF
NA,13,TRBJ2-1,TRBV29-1,CSVLRGAGYEQCF